The sequence of this T cell receptor (beta chain) was determined in a study of lymphopenia after photon versus proton radiotherapy. Only in-frame clones appear in the TCRdb table, and some are missing; sequencing was by immunoSEQ multiplex PCR. In the table there are 150,000 or so clones, 75% to 90% of which are singletons. Study findings and constraints: Photon-treated patients lost naive T cells and TCR diversity; proton-treated stayed stable.

CDR1 and CDR2 from the germline V gene are MDHEN and SYDVKM. The length of the CDR3 is 16 residues. V gave up 1 base and J gave up 4 bases, with 17 bases separating them. With respect to this clone: The antigen remains undetermined.

The TCR sequence derives from a middle-aged man with gastric cancer. Sequencing used peripheral blood, obtained from a patient treated with photon-based radiotherapy. This chain links TRBV28 with TRBJ2-7; TRBD2 might be the D (5 bases). This CDR3 reads CASSLSRIGRLYEQYF. The CDR3 DNA reads TGTGCCAGCAGTTTATCAAGGATAGGTAGACTATACGAGCAGTACTTC.